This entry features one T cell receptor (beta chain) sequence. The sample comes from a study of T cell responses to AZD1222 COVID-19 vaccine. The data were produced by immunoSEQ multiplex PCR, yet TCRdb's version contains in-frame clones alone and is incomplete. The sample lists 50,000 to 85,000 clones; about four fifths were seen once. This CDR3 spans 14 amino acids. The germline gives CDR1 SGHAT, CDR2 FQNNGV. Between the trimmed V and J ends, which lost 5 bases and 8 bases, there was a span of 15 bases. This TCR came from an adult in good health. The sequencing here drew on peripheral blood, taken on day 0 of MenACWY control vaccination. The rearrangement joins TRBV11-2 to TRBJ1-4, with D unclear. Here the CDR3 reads CASSPGNTREKLFF. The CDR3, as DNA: TGTGCCAGCAGCCCCGGGAACACCCGGGAAAAACTGTTTTTT.